One T cell receptor (beta chain) is described in this entry. Produced via immunoSEQ multiplex PCR; TCRdb's table is partial and in-frame only. Seen here are about 150,000 clones, just under 85% observed once, and the top ten hold over 9%. The data were obtained in a study of blood T cell repertoires in COVID-19. The CDR3 has 17 amino acids. V was pared by 1 base and J by 4 bases, with 4 bases of the junction left unmatched. The germline gives CDR1 SGHTA, CDR2 FQGNSA. The chain couples TRBV7-2 to TRBJ2-6; 10 bases are shared with TRBD1. Sequenced input: PBMCs or T cells enriched from blood (not recorded which). This sequence was found in a man aged 45-65 years who had recovered from COVID-19. CDR3 residues: CASSLGQGAQGANVLTF. Here the CDR3 DNA reads TGTGCCAGCAGCTTAGGACAGGGGGCGCAAGGGGCCAACGTCCTGACTTTC.